These T cell receptor beta chains were read from a single sample in a study of blood T cells in healthy people across ages. TCRdb independently ran MiXCR on the 5' RACE reads; one entry per CDR3 protein. The table has 1.4 million to 1.5 million distinct CDR3 sequences, 40% to 50% seen once. The sample was blood. The source of these receptors is a young woman in good health. The CDR3 runs from the conserved cysteine through the conserved F or W. A D gene is named only where the DNA matches it firmly. Clone sizes are given selectively: once, few, many, or a class where the clone is expanded.

TRBD1 NA TRBJ2-7 TRBV4-1 CASRSGTGAPYEQYF TGCGCCAGCAGGTCCGGGACAGGGGCGCCCTACGAGCAGTACTTC
NA few TRBJ2-1 TRBV24-1 CATSARTRTQVGEQFF TGTGCCACCAGTGCCAGAACTAGGACCCAAGTTGGTGAGCAGTTCTTC
NA NA TRBJ2-7 TRBV7-3 CASSLGWASVSSYEQYF TGTGCCAGCAGCTTAGGTTGGGCTAGCGTTAGCTCCTACGAGCAGTACTTC
NA NA TRBJ2-7 TRBV9 CASSPRVYSYEQYF TGTGCCAGCAGCCCCAGGGTATACTCCTACGAGCAGTACTTC
TRBD2 NA TRBJ2-5 TRBV27 CASSFGSGLQETQYF TGTGCCAGCAGTTTCGGTAGCGGGCTCCAAGAGACCCAGTACTTC
TRBD1 NA TRBJ2-5 TRBV7-9 CASSARQGPEETQYF TGTGCCAGCAGCGCAAGACAGGGGCCGGAAGAGACCCAGTACTTC
NA few TRBJ2-5 TRBV12-5 CASGAQETQYF TGTGCTAGTGGGGCTCAGGAGACCCAGTACTTC
NA NA TRBJ2-2 TRBV2 CASSEAAGVATGELFF TGTGCCAGCAGTGAAGCGGCCGGGGTGGCCACCGGGGAGCTGTTTTTT
NA NA TRBJ2-7 TRBV3-1 CASSQGELGYEQYF TGTGCCAGCAGCCAAGGTGAGCTCGGATACGAGCAGTACTTC
NA few TRBJ2-1 TRBV21-1 CASSKLRGEALSPLNEQFF TGTGCCAGCAGCAAGCTACGGGGGGAAGCTCTTAGTCCCCTTAATGAGCAGTTCTTC
NA NA TRBJ2-6 TRBV3-1 CASSQDHSGANVLTF TGTGCCAGCAGCCAAGATCACTCTGGGGCCAACGTCCTGACTTTC